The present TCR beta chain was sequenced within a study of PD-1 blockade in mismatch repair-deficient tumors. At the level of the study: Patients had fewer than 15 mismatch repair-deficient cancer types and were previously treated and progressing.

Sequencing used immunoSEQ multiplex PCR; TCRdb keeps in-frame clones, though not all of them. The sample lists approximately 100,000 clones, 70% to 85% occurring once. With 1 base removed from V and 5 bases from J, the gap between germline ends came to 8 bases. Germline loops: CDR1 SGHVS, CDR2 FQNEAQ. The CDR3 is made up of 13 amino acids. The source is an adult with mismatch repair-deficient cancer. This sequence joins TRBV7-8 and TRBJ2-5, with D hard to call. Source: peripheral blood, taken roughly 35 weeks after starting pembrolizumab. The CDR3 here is CASSLDRMETQYF. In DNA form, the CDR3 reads TGTGCCAGCAGCTTAGATAGGATGGAGACCCAGTACTTC.